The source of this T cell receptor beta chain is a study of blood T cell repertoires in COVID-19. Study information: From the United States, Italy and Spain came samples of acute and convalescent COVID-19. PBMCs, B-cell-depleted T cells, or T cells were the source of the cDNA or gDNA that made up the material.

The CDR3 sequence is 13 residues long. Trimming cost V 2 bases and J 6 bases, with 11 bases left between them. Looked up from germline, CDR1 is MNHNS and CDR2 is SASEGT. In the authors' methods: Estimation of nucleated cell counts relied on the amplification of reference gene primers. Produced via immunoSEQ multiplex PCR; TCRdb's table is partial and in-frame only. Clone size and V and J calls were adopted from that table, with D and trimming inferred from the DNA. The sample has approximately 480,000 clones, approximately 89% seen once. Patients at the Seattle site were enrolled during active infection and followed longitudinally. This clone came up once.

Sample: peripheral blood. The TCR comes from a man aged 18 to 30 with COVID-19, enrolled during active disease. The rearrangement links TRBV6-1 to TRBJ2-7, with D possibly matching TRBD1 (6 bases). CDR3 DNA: TGTGCCAGCAGTGAAAACAGGGCCTTCGAGCAGTACTTC. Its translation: CASSENRAFEQYF.